Listed below are T cell receptor beta chains from one sample, sequenced in a study of cytomegalovirus exposure and HLA in healthy donors. Sequenced by immunoSEQ multiplex PCR; TCRdb stores in-frame clones only, minus some. The sample consists of more than 95,000 clones, about 80% of them appearing once. Input material: PBMCs. Receptor source: a woman under 30 in good health and CMV-seropositive. Both conserved end residues are part of each CDR3. The D gene is left open where the match is weak. Expanded clones get a size class; other rows say once, few or many, or leave the size out.

V	length	size	D	J	DNA	CDR3
TRBV6-5	15	.	.	TRBJ1-4	TGTGCCAGCAGTTACGTCGCAGGGGTCTCTGAAAAACTGTTTTTT	CASSYVAGVSEKLFF
TRBV19	13	few	.	TRBJ1-1	TGTGCCAGTAGTATCCATAGCAACACTGAAGCTTTCTTT	CASSIHSNTEAFF
TRBV28	18	.	.	TRBJ1-2	TGTGCCAGCAGTTTCTATCGGGGGGTCCCGTACAGGGACTATGGCTACACCTTC	CASSFYRGVPYRDYGYTF
TRBV2	14	.	TRBD2	TRBJ2-3	TGTGCCAGCAGTGGGCTAGCGGTCACAGATACGCAGTATTTT	CASSGLAVTDTQYF
TRBV10-2	12	few	.	TRBJ2-3	TGCGCCAGCGGGACTGGGGCAGATACGCAGTATTTT	CASGTGADTQYF
TRBV5-6	15	.	TRBD1	TRBJ1-1	TGTGCCAGCAGCCCGTCAGGGGGCATGAACACTGAAGCTTTCTTT	CASSPSGGMNTEAFF
TRBV9	13	.	TRBD1	TRBJ2-3	TGTGCCAGCAGCGCACAGGGGACAGATACGCAGTATTTT	CASSAQGTDTQYF
TRBV21-1	16	once	.	TRBJ2-7	TGTGCCAGCAGCACCCCGGGACTAGCGAGACCCTACGAGCAGTACTTC	CASSTPGLARPYEQYF
TRBV2	17	.	TRBD2	TRBJ2-3	TGTGCCAGCATTAAACTAGCGGGATCGGATCGCACAGATACGCAGTATTTT	CASIKLAGSDRTDTQYF
TRBV6-1	13	.	TRBD1	TRBJ1-2	TGTGCCATCACCCCGACAGGGTCGCGCGGCTACACCTTC	CAITPTGSRGYTF
TRBV2	16	.	TRBD1	TRBJ2-7	TGTGCCAGCAGCGCCGGGACAGGGGTTGGGGCCTACGAGCAGTACTTC	CASSAGTGVGAYEQYF
TRBV5-1	14	.	.	TRBJ1-5	TGCGCCAGCAGCTCGGACGGCCCAGGGCAGCCCCAGCATTTT	CASSSDGPGQPQHF
TRBV29-1	16	.	TRBD2	TRBJ2-3	TGCAGCGTCGCAACTATACTAGCGTCTAGCACAGATACGCAGTATTTT	CSVATILASSTDTQYF
TRBV28	15	.	.	TRBJ1-5	TGTGCCAGCTCCCCCGCGACAGGCACAAATCAGCCCCAGCATTTT	CASSPATGTNQPQHF
TRBV30	17	.	.	TRBJ2-1	TGTGCCTGGAGTGTAGGGGTGATCAGCTACTCCTACAATGAGCAGTTCTTC	CAWSVGVISYSYNEQFF
TRBV19	14	.	.	TRBJ2-3	TGTGCCAGTAGGTCGGACGGACTCACAGATACGCAGTATTTT	CASRSDGLTDTQYF
TRBV28	15	.	.	TRBJ1-1	TGTGCCAGCAGTTTTTTATTGGGGCGCGACACTGAAGCTTTCTTT	CASSFLLGRDTEAFF
TRBV28	13	once	.	TRBJ1-1	TGTGCCAGCGCAGGGGTTTCGAACACTGAAGCTTTCTTT	CASAGVSNTEAFF
TRBV7-3	13	.	.	TRBJ1-1	TGTGCCAGCAGCTTTACACGTGATACTGAAGCTTTCTTT	CASSFTRDTEAFF
TRBV28	14	.	.	TRBJ2-7	TGTGCCAGCAGACCCCAGACAGGCCCCTACGAGCAGTACTTC	CASRPQTGPYEQYF
TRBV11-2	15	once	.	TRBJ2-2	TGTGCCAGCAGCGGCGCAGGGTCGAACACCGGGGAGCTGTTTTTT	CASSGAGSNTGELFF
TRBV6-5	14	.	.	TRBJ1-1	TGTGCCAGCAGTTACTTTTCGGGTTTCGCTGAAGCTTTCTTT	CASSYFSGFAEAFF
TRBV27	16	.	TRBD2	TRBJ2-1	TGTGCCAGCAGTTTTGGAGCGGGAGCCGGTTACAATGAGCAGTTCTTC	CASSFGAGAGYNEQFF
TRBV15	14	.	TRBD1	TRBJ2-7	TGTGCCACCAGCAGGGACAGGGGGCCGTACGAGCAGTACTTC	CATSRDRGPYEQYF
TRBV27	16	.	TRBD2	TRBJ2-7	TGTGCCAGCAGTTTATCGAGCGGGACGCGGAACTTCGAGCAGTACTTC	CASSLSSGTRNFEQYF
TRBV2	17	once	.	TRBJ1-5	TGTGCCAGCAGTGAGCCGCCCTTGACAGTGATCAATCAGCCCCAGCATTTT	CASSEPPLTVINQPQHF
TRBV15	17	.	TRBD2	TRBJ2-5	TGTGCCACCAGCAGAGATCCGATAGGGACTAACCAAGAGACCCAGTACTTC	CATSRDPIGTNQETQYF
TRBV28	16	.	.	TRBJ2-3	TGTGCCAGCAGTTTTTGGTTCAGGGGATGGACAGATACGCAGTATTTT	CASSFWFRGWTDTQYF
TRBV30	14	.	.	TRBJ2-7	TGTGCCTGGAGTGTAGCGGGCGGCGCCTACGAGCAGTACTTC	CAWSVAGGAYEQYF